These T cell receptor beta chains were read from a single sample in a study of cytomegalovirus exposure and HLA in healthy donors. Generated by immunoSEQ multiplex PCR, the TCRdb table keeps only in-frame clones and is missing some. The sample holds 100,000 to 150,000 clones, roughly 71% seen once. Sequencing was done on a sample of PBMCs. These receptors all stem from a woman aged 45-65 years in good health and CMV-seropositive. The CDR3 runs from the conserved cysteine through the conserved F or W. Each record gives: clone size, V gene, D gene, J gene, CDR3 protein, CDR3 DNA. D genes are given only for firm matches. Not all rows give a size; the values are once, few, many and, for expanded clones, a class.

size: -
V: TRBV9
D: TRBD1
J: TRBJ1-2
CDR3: CASSVRTGDAGYTF
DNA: TGTGCCAGCAGCGTAAGAACAGGGGATGCTGGCTACACCTTC

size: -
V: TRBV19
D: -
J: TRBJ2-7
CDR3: CASSIRTGSDEQYF
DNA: TGTGCCAGTAGTATCCGAACAGGGTCGGACGAGCAGTACTTC

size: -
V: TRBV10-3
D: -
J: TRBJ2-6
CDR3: CAIRWSSGANVLTF
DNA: TGTGCCATCCGATGGAGCTCTGGGGCCAACGTCCTGACTTTC

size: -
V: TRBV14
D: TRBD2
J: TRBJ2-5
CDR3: CASSQAGGILPQETQYF
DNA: TGTGCCAGCAGCCAAGCCGGGGGGATCCTTCCCCAGGAGACCCAGTACTTC

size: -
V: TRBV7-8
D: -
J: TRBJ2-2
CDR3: CASSLVRTASGELFF
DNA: TGTGCCAGCAGCTTAGTACGGACAGCGTCCGGAGAGCTGTTTTTT

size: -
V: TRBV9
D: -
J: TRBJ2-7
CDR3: CASSLAGAPSYEQYF
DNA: TGTGCCAGCAGCTTGGCGGGGGCCCCATCCTACGAGCAGTACTTC

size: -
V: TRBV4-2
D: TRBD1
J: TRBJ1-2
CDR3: CASSQEGGVRYGYTF
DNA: TGTGCCAGCAGCCAAGAAGGGGGCGTTCGCTATGGCTACACCTTC

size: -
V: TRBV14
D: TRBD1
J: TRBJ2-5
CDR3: CASSISGTGAETQYF
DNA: TGTGCCAGCAGCATATCCGGGACAGGGGCGGAGACCCAGTACTTC

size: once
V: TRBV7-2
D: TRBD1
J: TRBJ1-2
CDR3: CASSLARDSLYTF
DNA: TGTGCCAGCAGCTTAGCTCGGGACAGCTTATACACCTTC

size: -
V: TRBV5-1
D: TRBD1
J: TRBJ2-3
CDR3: CASSRDRGTDTQYF
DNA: TGCGCCAGCTCCCGGGACAGGGGCACAGATACGCAGTATTTT

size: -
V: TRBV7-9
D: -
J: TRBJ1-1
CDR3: CASSVTPENTEAFF
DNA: TGTGCCAGCAGCGTGACTCCCGAGAACACTGAAGCTTTCTTT

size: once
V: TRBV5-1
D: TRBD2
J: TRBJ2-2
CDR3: CASSPGGANTGELFF
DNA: TGCGCCAGCAGCCCGGGGGGAGCGAACACCGGGGAGCTGTTTTTT

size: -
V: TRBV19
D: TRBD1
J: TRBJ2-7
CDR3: CASAGTGLLEQYF
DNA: TGTGCCAGTGCCGGGACAGGTCTTCTTGAGCAGTACTTC

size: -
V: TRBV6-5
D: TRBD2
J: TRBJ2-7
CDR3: CASTHFGRGYEQYF
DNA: TGTGCCAGCACCCACTTTGGGAGGGGTTACGAGCAGTACTTC

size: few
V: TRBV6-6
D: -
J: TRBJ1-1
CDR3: CASGAPLNMNTEAFF
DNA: TGTGCCAGCGGGGCTCCTCTCAACATGAACACTGAAGCTTTCTTT

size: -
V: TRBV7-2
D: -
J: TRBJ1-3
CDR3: CASSSPTRGNTIYF
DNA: TGTGCCAGCAGCTCCCCAACTAGGGGAAACACCATATATTTT

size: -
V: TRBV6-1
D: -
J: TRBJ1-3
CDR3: CATSVSSGNTIYF
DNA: TGTGCCACCTCGGTGAGCTCTGGAAACACCATATATTTT

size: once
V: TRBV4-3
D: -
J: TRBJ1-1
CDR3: CASSQESQFQGVFF
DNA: TGCGCCAGCAGCCAAGAGTCGCAGTTTCAAGGAGTGTTCTTT

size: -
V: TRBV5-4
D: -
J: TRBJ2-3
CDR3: CASSFDSLSTDTQYF
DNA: TGTGCCAGCAGCTTCGACTCCCTCTCCACAGATACGCAGTATTTT

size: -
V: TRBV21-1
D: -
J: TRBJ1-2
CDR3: CASRAGRPNYGYTF
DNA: TGTGCCAGCAGGGCGGGACGTCCAAACTATGGCTACACCTTC

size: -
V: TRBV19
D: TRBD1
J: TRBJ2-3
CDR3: CASTPSDRGGDTQYF
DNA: TGTGCCAGTACTCCCTCCGACAGGGGGGGAGATACGCAGTATTTT

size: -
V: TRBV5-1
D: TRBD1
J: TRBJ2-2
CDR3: CASSLAPDRATAGELFF
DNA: TGCGCCAGCAGCTTGGCTCCAGACAGGGCGACTGCCGGGGAGCTGTTTTTT

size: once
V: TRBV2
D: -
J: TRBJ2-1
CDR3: CASSEEVEENEQFF
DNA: TGTGCCAGCAGTGAGGAGGTAGAGGAAAATGAGCAGTTCTTC

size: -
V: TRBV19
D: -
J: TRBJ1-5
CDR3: CASSIRRDQPQHF
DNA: TGTGCCAGTAGTATTAGGAGGGACCAGCCCCAGCATTTT

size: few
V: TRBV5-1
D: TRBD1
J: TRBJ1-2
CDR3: CASSFGDSNYGYTF
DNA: TGCGCCAGCAGCTTTGGGGACAGCAACTATGGCTACACCTTC

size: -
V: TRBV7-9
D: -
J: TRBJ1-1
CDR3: CASTTKGVNTEAFF
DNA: TGTGCCAGCACCACGAAGGGGGTTAACACTGAAGCTTTCTTT

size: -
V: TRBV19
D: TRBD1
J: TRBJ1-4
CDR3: CASSIPRTGGTEKLFF
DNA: TGTGCCAGTAGTATCCCCCGGACAGGGGGGACAGAAAAACTGTTTTTT

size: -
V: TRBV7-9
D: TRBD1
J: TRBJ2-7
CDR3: CASSPPTGVYEQYF
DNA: TGTGCCAGCAGCCCACCGACAGGGGTCTACGAGCAGTACTTC

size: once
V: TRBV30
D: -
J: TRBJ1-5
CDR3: CASSWGHLNQPQHF
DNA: TGTGCCTCCTCCTGGGGGCACCTAAATCAGCCCCAGCATTTT

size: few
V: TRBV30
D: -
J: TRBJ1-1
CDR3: CAWSQIGGQLTEAFF
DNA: TGTGCCTGGAGTCAAATCGGAGGACAGCTCACTGAAGCTTTCTTT

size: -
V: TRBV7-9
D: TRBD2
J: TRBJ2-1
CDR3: CASSMGLAGNEQFF
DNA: TGTGCCAGCAGCATGGGACTAGCGGGCAATGAGCAGTTCTTC

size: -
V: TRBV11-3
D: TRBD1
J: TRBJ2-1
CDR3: CASSPRIRDRDHNEQFF
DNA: TGTGCCAGCAGCCCCCGAATCCGGGACAGGGACCACAATGAGCAGTTCTTC

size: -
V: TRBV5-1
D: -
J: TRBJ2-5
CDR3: CASSLTGEETQYF
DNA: TGCGCCAGCAGCTTGACGGGGGAAGAGACCCAGTACTTC

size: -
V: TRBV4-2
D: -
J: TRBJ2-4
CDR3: CASSQEGSNRAGENIQYF
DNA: TGTGCCAGCAGCCAAGAAGGCTCGAACAGGGCCGGCGAAAACATTCAGTACTTC

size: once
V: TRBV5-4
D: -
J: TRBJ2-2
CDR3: CASSFGADGELFF
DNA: TGTGCCAGCAGCTTTGGGGCGGACGGGGAGCTGTTTTTT

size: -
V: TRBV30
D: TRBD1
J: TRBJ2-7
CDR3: CAWSRTGKAYEQYF
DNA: TGTGCCTGGAGTCGGACAGGGAAGGCCTACGAGCAGTACTTC

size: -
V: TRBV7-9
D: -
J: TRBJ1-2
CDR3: CSSTPSGETLYGYTF
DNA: TGTTCCAGCACCCCCTCTGGGGAGACACTTTATGGCTACACCTTC

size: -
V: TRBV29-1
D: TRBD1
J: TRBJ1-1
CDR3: CSASGTGGTEAFF
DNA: TGCAGCGCTTCCGGGACAGGGGGCACTGAAGCTTTCTTT

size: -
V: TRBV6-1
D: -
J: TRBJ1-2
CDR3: CASSEAGLGGSGGYTF
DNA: TGTGCCAGCAGTGAAGCGGGACTGGGTGGAAGTGGTGGCTACACCTTC

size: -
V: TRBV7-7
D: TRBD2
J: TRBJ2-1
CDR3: CASSPASGVEQFF
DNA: TGTGCTAGCAGCCCGGCGAGCGGGGTTGAGCAGTTCTTC

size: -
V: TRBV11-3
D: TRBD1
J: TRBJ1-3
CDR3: CASSLRQGTNTIYF
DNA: TGTGCCAGCAGCTTGAGACAGGGAACCAACACCATATATTTT

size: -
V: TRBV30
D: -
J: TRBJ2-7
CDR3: CAWSPGPFYEQYF
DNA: TGTGCCTGGAGTCCAGGGCCCTTTTACGAGCAGTACTTC

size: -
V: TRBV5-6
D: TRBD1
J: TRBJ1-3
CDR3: CASSLGDRAGNTIYF
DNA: TGTGCCAGCAGCTTGGGCGACAGGGCTGGAAACACCATATATTTT

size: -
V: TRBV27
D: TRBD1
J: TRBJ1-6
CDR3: CASSSGTGRSPLHF
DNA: TGTGCCAGCAGTTCCGGGACAGGGAGATCACCCCTCCACTTT

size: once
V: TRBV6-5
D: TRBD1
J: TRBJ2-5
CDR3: CASSYSTGGLETQYF
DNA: TGTGCCAGCAGTTACTCGACAGGGGGGTTAGAGACCCAGTACTTC

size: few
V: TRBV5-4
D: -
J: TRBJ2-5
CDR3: CASSSRGSRQETQYF
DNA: TGTGCCAGCAGCTCCAGGGGATCACGGCAAGAGACCCAGTACTTC

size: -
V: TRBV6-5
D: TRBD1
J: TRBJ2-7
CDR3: CASSRLGQGVFEQYF
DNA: TGTGCCAGCAGCCGACTTGGACAGGGGGTATTCGAGCAGTACTTC

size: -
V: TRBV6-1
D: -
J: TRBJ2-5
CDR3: CASSETEAQYF
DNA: TGTGCCAGCAGTGAAACCGAGGCCCAGTACTTC

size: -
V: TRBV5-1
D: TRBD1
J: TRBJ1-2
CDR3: CASSLEEGQGYGYTF
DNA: TGCGCCAGCAGCTTGGAAGAGGGACAGGGATATGGCTACACCTTC

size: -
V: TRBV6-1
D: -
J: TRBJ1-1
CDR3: CASSERRVNTEAFF
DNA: TGTGCCAGCAGTGAGAGGAGGGTTAACACTGAAGCTTTCTTT